These 30 T cell receptor beta chains originate from one sample sequenced in a study of cytomegalovirus exposure and HLA in healthy donors. Amplification used 60 Vbeta primers and 13 Jbeta primers. TCRdb's table, derived via immunoSEQ multiplex PCR, lists solely in-frame clones and lacks some. This repertoire includes some 84,000 clones. Sequencing was done on a sample of PBMCs. The receptors come from a man aged 50 to 59 in good health and CMV-seronegative.

The chain employs TRBV6-6 and TRBJ2-7; TRBD1 agrees at 8 bases. The CDR3 runs 15 residues. Trimming at V came to 5 bases and at J to 5 bases, leaving 11 bases not matched to a gene. Per germline, CDR1 MNHNY and CDR2 SVGAGI (reference sequence). This chain's CDR3 is CASSRLGQGWDEQYF. The CDR3 DNA follows: TGTGCCAGCAGTAGACTCGGACAGGGCTGGGACGAGCAGTACTTC.

The chain has TRBV6-5 and TRBJ1-2; D remains unclear. V was shortened by 0 bases and J by 0 bases, with 5 bases between the two germline ends. There are 14 residues in the CDR3. Germline CDR1 MNHEY, CDR2 SVGAGI. In nucleotides, the CDR3 is TGTGCCAGCAGTTACTCGAGGGCTAACTATGGCTACACCTTC. Residues: CASSYSRANYGYTF.

The chain recombines TRBV27 with TRBJ2-7; TRBD1 matches 9 bases. The CDR3 contains 14 residues. Trimming at V came to 6 bases and at J to 4 bases, leaving 7 bases not matched to a gene. Germline CDR1 is MNHEY and CDR2 is SMNVEV (reference sequence). CDR3 coding DNA: TGTGCCAGCAGCGACAGGGGGTCCCGGTACGAGCAGTACTTC. Translation gives CASSDRGSRYEQYF.

CDR3 region: CASSMKSRSAEAFF. The CDR3 DNA reads as TGTGCCAGTAGTATGAAGTCCAGGTCGGCTGAAGCTTTCTTT. This sequence joins TRBV19 and TRBJ1-1, with D unclear. This CDR3 spans 14 amino acids. Germline V gene sequence: CDR1 LNHDA, CDR2 SQIVND (reference sequence). The V and J ends lost 3 bases and 6 bases respectively, with 14 bases between them.

V and J are TRBV11-2 and TRBJ2-3; tentative D call: TRBD1 (5 bases). Germline values: CDR1 SGHAT, CDR2 FQNNGV. Trimming cost V 5 bases and J 0 bases, with 18 bases left between them. The CDR3 extends over 17 amino acids. This CDR3 is CASSLEVSGPSTDTQYF. As DNA, the CDR3 is TGTGCCAGCAGCCTTGAAGTGTCAGGGCCTAGCACAGATACGCAGTATTTT.

The chain uses TRBV6-5 and TRBJ2-1; TRBD2 agrees at 7 bases. The trim removed 8 bases at V and 7 bases at J, leaving 5 bases unmatched. Germline V gene sequence: CDR1 MNHEY, CDR2 SVGAGI. There are 12 residues in the CDR3. CDR3: CASGRVRNEQFF. The CDR3 DNA sequence: TGTGCCAGCGGGAGGGTTCGGAATGAGCAGTTCTTC.

The CDR3 nucleotides are TGTGCCAGCAGCTTAGCCGGGACACTGGGGGAAAAACTGTTTTTT. Translation: CASSLAGTLGEKLFF. The gene calls are TRBV7-9 and TRBJ1-4; maybe TRBD1 (6 bases). CDR3 length equals 15 residues. The germline CDR1 and CDR2 sequences are SEHNR and FQNEAQ (reference sequence). Trimming pared 0 bases from V and 8 bases from J, leaving 13 bases between. Full variable domain (missing parts from reference TRBV7-9 and TRBJ1-4): DTGVSQNPRHKITKRGQNVTFRCDPISEHNRLYWYRQTLGQGPEFLTYFQNEAQLEKSRLLSDRFSAERPKGSFSTLEIQRTEQGDSAMYLCASSLAGTLGEKLFFGSGTQLSVL.

V usage is TRBV6-5 and J usage is TRBJ2-1, with D perhaps TRBD1 (5 bases). Looked up from germline, CDR1 is MNHEY and CDR2 is SVGAGI. Trimming removed 4 bases from V and 5 bases from J, with 15 bases in between. The CDR3 runs 15 residues. The CDR3 here is CASSWGSAGNNEQFF. For the CDR3, the DNA is TGTGCCAGCAGTTGGGGCTCCGCCGGAAACAATGAGCAGTTCTTC.

In DNA form, the CDR3 reads TGTGCCAGCAGTGAAGTAGGGGACTCCTACGAGCAGTACTTC. This sequence encodes CASSEVGDSYEQYF. The chain recombines TRBV6-1 with TRBJ2-7; D is possibly TRBD1 (5 bases). The V gene's germline CDR1 is MNHNS and CDR2 SASEGT. The V and J ends lost 1 base and 0 bases respectively, with 7 bases between them. CDR3 length: 14 residues.

The chain carries TRBV18 and TRBJ1-5; unclear D gene. The V end lost 3 bases, the J end lost 4 bases, and 16 bases lay between the germline ends. The CDR3 extends over 16 amino acids. From germline, CDR1 is KGHSH and CDR2 LQKENI. Written as DNA, the CDR3 is TGTGCCAGCTCACCTCCTTTTGCAGGTACAAATCAGCCCCAGCATTTT. It translates to CASSPPFAGTNQPQHF. Looking up the rest from reference TRBV18 and TRBJ1-5 gives the full variable domain: NAGVMQNPRHLVRRRGQEARLRCSPMKGHSHVYWYRQLPEEGLKFMVYLQKENIIDESGMPKERFSAEFPKEGPSILRIQQVVRGDSAAYFCASSPPFAGTNQPQHFGDGTRLSIL.

The V and J genes are TRBV9 and TRBJ2-7; maybe TRBD2 (5 bases). The CDR3 contains 14 residues. V dropped 3 bases and J dropped 3 bases, with 13 bases sitting between them. Germline V gene data show CDR1 as SGDLS and CDR2 as YYNGEE. CDR3 residues: CASSEDSRIYEQYF. The CDR3 DNA reads TGTGCCAGCAGCGAGGACTCGCGAATCTACGAGCAGTACTTC.

This rearrangement joins TRBV2 to TRBJ1-1; D uncertain. Per germline, CDR1 SNHLY and CDR2 FYNNEI. The CDR3 is made up of 14 amino acids. Trimming cost V 3 bases and J 1 base, with 9 bases left between them. CDR3 nucleotide sequence: TGTGCCAGCAGTGACGGTGTTTCGAACACTGAAGCTTTCTTT. Protein sequence: CASSDGVSNTEAFF.

This chain connects TRBV5-6 to TRBJ1-1, with D hard to call. The CDR3 loop spans 13 amino acids. Between the trimmed V and J ends, which lost 1 base and 0 bases, there was a span of 4 bases. The germline CDR1 and CDR2 sequences are SGHDT and YYEEEE. For the CDR3, the DNA is TGTGCCAGCAGCTTGCCCATGAACACTGAAGCTTTCTTT. It translates to CASSLPMNTEAFF.

The V call is TRBV2, the J call TRBJ2-3, with D perhaps matching TRBD1 (8 bases). This CDR3 is built from 14 residues. V lost 9 bases, J lost 2 bases, and 15 bases lay in between. CDR1 SNHLY and CDR2 FYNNEI come from the germline V gene. Here the CDR3 DNA reads TGTGCCAGTAAACAGGGGGGGCCCACAGATACGCAGTATTTT. It yields the protein CASKQGGPTDTQYF.

The chain carries TRBV7-6 and TRBJ1-4; D unclear. Germline CDR1 reads SGHVS; CDR2 reads FNYEAQ. Deletions cut 5 bases from V and 0 bases from J, with 10 bases between. The length of the CDR3 is 15 residues. CDR3 in amino acids: CASSPLGATNEKLFF. Written as DNA, the CDR3 is TGTGCCAGCAGCCCCCTGGGAGCAACTAATGAAAAACTGTTTTTT. Full variable domain (remainder filled in from reference TRBV7-6 and TRBJ1-4): GAGVSQSPRYKVTKRGQDVALRCDPISGHVSLYWYRQALGQGPEFLTYFNYEAQQDKSGLPNDRFSAERPEGSISTLTIQRTEQRDSAMYRCASSPLGATNEKLFFGSGTQLSVL.

The chain couples TRBV7-6 to TRBJ2-7; 9 bases line up with TRBD2. The germline CDR1 and CDR2 sequences are SGHVS and FNYEAQ. V was clipped by 1 base and J by 7 bases; unmatched bases: 8. This CDR3 spans 15 amino acids. CDR3 DNA sequence: TGTGCCAGCAGCTTAGATGTAGCGGGGGTAGGGGAGCAGTACTTC. Translating gives CASSLDVAGVGEQYF.

This chain connects TRBV7-2 to TRBJ2-2; 8 bases map to TRBD1. From germline, CDR1 is SGHTA and CDR2 FQGNSA. V gave up 6 bases and J gave up 4 bases; unmatched junction bases: 7. This CDR3 region has 15 residues. The CDR3 nucleotides read TGTGCCAGCAGTCGTGACAGGGGTAGCACCGGGGAGCTGTTTTTT. It specifies CASSRDRGSTGELFF.

The chain carries TRBV19 and TRBJ1-5; TRBD1 aligns across 9 bases. V dropped 8 bases and J dropped 9; count of bases not matched to a gene: 8. CDR1 and CDR2 (germline): LNHDA, SQIVND (reference sequence). The CDR3 covers 13 residues. This CDR3 reads CASGDRDFWPQHF. CDR3 nucleotides: TGTGCCAGTGGGGACAGGGATTTTTGGCCCCAGCATTTT.

The chain links TRBV29-1 to TRBJ2-5, with D perhaps matching TRBD2 (6 bases). Germline values: CDR1 SQVTM, CDR2 ANQGSEA. The V and J ends lost 7 bases and 5 bases respectively, with 14 bases between them. CDR3 length: 12 residues. Here the CDR3 reads CSALGGSETQYF. The DNA of the CDR3 is TGCAGCGCCCTGGGGGGTTCCGAGACCCAGTACTTC.

The rearrangement uses TRBV11-1 and TRBJ2-5; 7 bases are a match to TRBD1. Germline assignment: CDR1 SGHAT and CDR2 FQDESV (reference sequence). The CDR3 runs 13 residues. The J segment lost 5 bases and the V segment lost 5 bases, leaving 5 bases of the junction unmatched. The chain's CDR3 is CASSETGVETQYF. CDR3 nucleotide sequence: TGTGCCAGCAGCGAAACAGGGGTTGAGACCCAGTACTTC. Looking up the rest from reference TRBV11-1 and TRBJ2-5 gives the full variable domain: EAEVAQSPRYKITEKSQAVAFWCDPISGHATLYWYRQILGQGPELLVQFQDESVVDDSQLPKDRFSAERLKGVDSTLKIQPAELGDSAMYLCASSETGVETQYFGPGTRLLVL.

The J gene is TRBJ2-3, the V gene TRBV5-6, with D possibly TRBD2 on 6 matching bases. The CDR3 runs 14 residues. Germline V gene lookup returns CDR1 SGHDT and CDR2 YYEEEE. V lost 10 bases to trimming and J lost 7 bases, with 22 bases between them. The CDR3 bases are TGTGCCTGCGGGAATGTGGGGGGAGGCAATACGCAGTATTTT. Amino acid sequence: CACGNVGGGNTQYF.

The rearrangement joins TRBV28 to TRBJ2-3, with D possibly matching TRBD2 (6 bases). Germline values: CDR1 MDHEN, CDR2 SYDVKM. The CDR3 loop spans 14 amino acids. V lost 7 bases, J lost 0 bases, and 11 bases lay in between. The CDR3, as DNA: TGTGCCAGCACCCTGGGAGGAAGCACAGATACGCAGTATTTT. Its protein product is CASTLGGSTDTQYF.

This chain joins TRBV15 and TRBJ1-5, with D possibly being TRBD1 (5 bases). Germline CDR1 and CDR2: LNHNV and YYDKDF (reference sequence). The CDR3 is made up of 14 amino acids. Trimming stripped 3 bases from V and 0 bases from J, with 6 bases between. The CDR3 is CATSRTASNQPQHF. Written as DNA, the CDR3 is TGTGCCACCAGCAGGACAGCTAGCAATCAGCCCCAGCATTTT. The full variable domain, rest sourced from reference TRBV15 and TRBJ1-5, is DAMVIQNPRYQVTQFGKPVTLSCSQTLNHNVMYWYQQKSSQAPKLLFHYYDKDFNNEADTPDNFQSRRPNTSFCFLDIRSPGLGDTAMYLCATSRTASNQPQHFGDGTRLSIL.

This chain connects TRBV6-5 to TRBJ1-5, with TRBD1 identical over 7 bases. There are 14 residues in the CDR3. V trimming: 0 bases; J trimming: 5 bases; junction bases outside the gene matches: 1. In germline, CDR1 is MNHEY, CDR2 SVGAGI. The CDR3: CASSYSGGYQPQHF. DNA for the CDR3: TGTGCCAGCAGTTACTCAGGGGGCTATCAGCCCCAGCATTTT.

The chain combines TRBV30 with TRBJ1-6, with 7 nucleotides matching TRBD1. CDR1 is GTSNPN and CDR2 is SVGIG in the germline V gene (reference sequence). CDR3 length: 15 residues. J lost 10 bases, V lost 2 bases, and 11 bases had no gene match. The CDR3: CAWSRVQGVVSPLHF. The CDR3 bases are TGTGCCTGGAGTCGGGTCCAGGGGGTAGTGTCACCCCTCCACTTT.

The gene calls are TRBV7-8 and TRBJ2-3; D is unresolved. V lost 5 bases to trimming and J lost 0 bases, with 18 bases between them. Germline-derived CDR1 and CDR2 are SGHVS and FQNEAQ. This CDR3 contains 17 residues. CDR3 region: CASSAPAVRSSTDTQYF. The CDR3 DNA sequence: TGTGCCAGCAGCGCCCCGGCGGTACGGTCTAGCACAGATACGCAGTATTTT.

The chain carries TRBV28 and TRBJ2-2, with a possible D match to TRBD1 (6 bases). Looked up from germline, CDR1 is MDHEN and CDR2 is SYDVKM. This CDR3 has 15 residues. V was cut by 3 bases and J by 6 bases, with 14 bases left in between. CDR3 amino acids: CASSLDSATAGELFF. CDR3 DNA: TGTGCCAGCAGTTTGGACAGTGCAACGGCCGGGGAGCTGTTTTTT.

V and J are TRBV4-2 and TRBJ2-7, with 8 bases matching TRBD2. Trimming removed 4 bases from V and 8 bases from J; junction bases left unmatched: 4. This CDR3 has 12 amino acids. Per germline, CDR1 LGHNA and CDR2 YNFKEQ. The CDR3 DNA follows: TGTGCCAGCAGCCTCGGGGGGGGGCAGCAGTACTTC. Protein sequence: CASSLGGGQQYF.

The chain's CDR3 is CATRDSGSLEQFF. CDR3 nucleotides: TGTGCCACCCGGGACAGTGGGAGTTTAGAGCAGTTCTTC. The chain links TRBV6-5 to TRBJ2-1; 7 nucleotides align to TRBD1. The J segment lost 10 bases and the V segment lost 10 bases, leaving 13 bases of the junction unmatched. The CDR3 spans 13 residues. Germline V gene sequence: CDR1 MNHEY, CDR2 SVGAGI.

The V call is TRBV7-6, the J call TRBJ2-1; TRBD1 might be the D (6 bases). V lost 4 bases and J lost 12, with 16 bases in between. Germline lookup yields CDR1 SGHVS and CDR2 FNYEAQ. This CDR3 spans 13 amino acids. CDR3 DNA: TGTGCCAGCAGCTCCACCTACAGGGTGGGGCAGTTCTTC. Its protein product is CASSSTYRVGQFF.